The sequence of this TCR beta chain was determined in a study of CD8+ T cells in alopecia areata. Study observations and caveats: Normal skin's resident alphabeta T cells are sequenced alongside lesional scalp T cells. Patients shared TCRs less clearly than mice did, possibly for HLA-related reasons. In lesional scalp, particularly from alopecia totalis/universalis, clonality was higher than in normal scalp.

Peripheral blood, together with lesional scalp punch biopsies, was collected from alopecia areata patients. RNA was isolated and reverse transcribed to cDNA, the sequencing template. Using immunoSEQ multiplex PCR, the repertoire was profiled, and TCRdb retains in-frame clones only, with some absent. This table has 130,000 or so clones, 47% appearing once. Germline CDR1 is SQVTM and CDR2 is ANQGSEA. Trimming removed 3 bases from V and 7 bases from J, with 16 bases in between. This CDR3 has 13 amino acids. This clone was seen a handful of times. Its target is unknown. Sequenced sample: NKG2D-low CD8+ T cells sorted from blood. The rearrangement links TRBV29-1 to TRBJ2-7; weak D call: TRBD1 (5 bases). The sequence was collected from a human donor with alopecia areata. The CDR3, as DNA: TGCAGCGTTGAGCAGGGCGTAGGGGCAGAGCAGTACTTC. This encodes CSVEQGVGAEQYF.